This section outlines one TCR beta chain sequence together with its context. This clone is a singleton in its sample. Its antigen is still unknown. Base qualities are missing; no much larger clone stands one base away. The CDR3 regions of human TCRbeta chains were subjected to immunosequencing. The authors' pipeline ran thus. Repertoire TCRs were matched against a reference library of SARS-CoV-2-specific TCRs generated with the MIRA antigen-specificity platform. Breadth meant the fraction of unique TCRs that were SARS-CoV-2-associated, whereas depth meant the fraction of total T cells that were SARS-CoV-2-associated. Each spike-specific TCR was assigned to its reactive spike region and to a CD4 or CD8 class using the MIRA data. Log10-transformed breadth and depth values were compared by one-way ANOVA with Sidak's multiple comparisons tests. What TCRdb holds here is the immuneACCESS table cut down to in-frame rearrangements. Part of the clones is not present; checked against another copy, under half of the missing clones reflect an unresolved V gene, and the others are unexplained. That table furnishes V, J and clone size, whereas the DNA furnished D and trimming. The sample records over 130,000 clones, 85% to 90% of which are singletons. Together, the top ten hold 1.5% to 2% of the sample.

This specimen's time point label, interpreted: about 28 days (+/-7) after the second vaccine dose. Because spike-specific TCR depth and breadth did not differ between the two schedules, AZD1222 recipients who got a second dose at roughly 4 weeks were pooled with those who got a second dose at roughly 12 weeks. Vaccinee samples came from UK trials COV001 and COV002, including a single-blind randomized controlled phase 2/3 trial of AZD1222 (ChAdOx1 nCoV-19) in healthy adults. Trial participant PBMC samples were collected at day 0 and day 28 after the second dose for TCRbeta chain sequencing. The sample originates from a study of T cell responses to AZD1222 COVID-19 vaccine (dated by TCRdb to about 2021). Regarding the study in general: TCR sequencing was performed for roughly 250 trial participants, of whom about 200 were given two doses of AZD1222 and approximately 25 were given two doses of MenACWY control vaccine. Enrollment into the trials was organized by age into subgroups of 18-55, 56-69 and 70-plus years, and those subgroups contained 148, 28 and 57 TCR-sequenced participants, respectively.

The germline V gene encodes CDR1 SEHNR and CDR2 FQNEAQ (reference sequence). Spanning cysteine to phenylalanine, the CDR3 consists of 14 amino acids. CDR3 DNA only is kept here, 42 bases in frame from base 1. V lost 6 bases and J lost 4 bases, and the count of bases not matched to a germline gene is 5. Here is what the overall study found, with its caveats: Nearly half of unique spike-specific TCRs reportedly recognized epitopes outside regions mutated in the B.1.351 and B.1.1.7 variants. Participants were mostly white British and included more females than males, and it was suggested by the authors that clonal diversity may have been underestimated. The vaccine-associated CD4 TCRs covered the entire spike protein, and the dominant responses fell in regions 160-218 and 743-854. Conclusions about previously exposed vaccinees are limited, since just five or six AZD1222 recipients were seropositive for SARS-CoV-2 at baseline. In the small 56-69-year group, the increase in depth fell short of significance, most likely because of low power. Because no samples from the day 14 peak response were available, repertoires could be characterized only after the peak T cell response. After two AZD1222 doses, both the breadth and the depth of spike-specific TCRs were significantly higher than at day 0 and than in MenACWY recipients.

Source: peripheral blood, taken 28 days after the second AZD1222 dose. This clonotype originated in an adult who received the AZD1222 COVID-19 vaccine. This chain is built from TRBV7-9 and TRBJ1-2; a stretch of 10 junction bases matches TRBD1. The DNA reads as follows: TGTGCCAGCAGTCCGACAGGGGGCTTCTATGGCTACACCTTC. It specifies CASSPTGGFYGYTF.